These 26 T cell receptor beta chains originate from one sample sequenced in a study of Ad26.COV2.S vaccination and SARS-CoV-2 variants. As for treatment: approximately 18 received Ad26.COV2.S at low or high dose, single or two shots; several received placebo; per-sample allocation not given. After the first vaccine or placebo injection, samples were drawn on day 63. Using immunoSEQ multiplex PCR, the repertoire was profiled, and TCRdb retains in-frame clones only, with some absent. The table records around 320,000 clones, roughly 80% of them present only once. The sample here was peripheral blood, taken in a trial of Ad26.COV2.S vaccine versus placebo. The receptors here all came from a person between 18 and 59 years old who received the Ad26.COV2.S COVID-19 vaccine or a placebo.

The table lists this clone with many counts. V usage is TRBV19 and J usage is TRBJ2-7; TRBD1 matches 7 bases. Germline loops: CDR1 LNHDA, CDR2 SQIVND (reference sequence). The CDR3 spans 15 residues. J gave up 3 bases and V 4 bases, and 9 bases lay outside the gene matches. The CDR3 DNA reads TGTGCCAGTAGTACTCCCGGGACAGCGAACTACGAGCAGTACTTC. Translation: CASSTPGTANYEQYF.

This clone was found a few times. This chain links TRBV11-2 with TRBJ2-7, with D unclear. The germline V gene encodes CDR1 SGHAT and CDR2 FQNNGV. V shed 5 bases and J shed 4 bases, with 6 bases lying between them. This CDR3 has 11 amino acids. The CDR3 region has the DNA TGTGCCAGCAGCAACGGGTACGAGCAGTACTTC. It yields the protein CASSNGYEQYF.

The DNA for the CDR3 is TGTGCCAGCAGACATCAGCTACGCTCTGAGCAGTACTTC. This gives the protein CASRHQLRSEQYF. The chain recombines TRBV11-2 with TRBJ2-7, with D hard to call. Germline V gene lookup returns CDR1 SGHAT and CDR2 FQNNGV. Trimming took 6 bases from V and 7 from J, leaving 16 bases between them. This CDR3 has 13 residues.

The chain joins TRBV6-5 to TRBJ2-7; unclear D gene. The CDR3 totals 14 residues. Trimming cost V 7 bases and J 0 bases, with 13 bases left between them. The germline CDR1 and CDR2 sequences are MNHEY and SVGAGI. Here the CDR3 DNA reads TGTGCCAGCACGTCGCCCGTGAGCTCCTACGAGCAGTACTTC. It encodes CASTSPVSSYEQYF.

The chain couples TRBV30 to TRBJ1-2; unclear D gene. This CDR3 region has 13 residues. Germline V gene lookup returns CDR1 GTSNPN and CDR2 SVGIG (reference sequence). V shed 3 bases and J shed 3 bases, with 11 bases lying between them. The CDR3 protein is CAWRGPLYYGYTF. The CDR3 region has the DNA TGTGCCTGGAGGGGCCCTCTTTACTATGGCTACACCTTC.

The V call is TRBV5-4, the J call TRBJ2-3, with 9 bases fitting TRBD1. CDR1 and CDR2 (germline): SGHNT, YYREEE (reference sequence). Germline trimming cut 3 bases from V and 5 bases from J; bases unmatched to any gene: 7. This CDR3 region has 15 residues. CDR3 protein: CASSSYRGQKDTQYF. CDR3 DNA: TGTGCCAGCAGCTCCTACAGGGGGCAGAAAGATACGCAGTATTTT.

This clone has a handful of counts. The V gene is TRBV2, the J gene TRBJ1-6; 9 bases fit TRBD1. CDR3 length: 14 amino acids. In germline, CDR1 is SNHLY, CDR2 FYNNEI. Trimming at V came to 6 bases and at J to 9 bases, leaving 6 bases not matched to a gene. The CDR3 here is CASRRDRDRSPLHF. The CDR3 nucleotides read TGTGCCAGCAGGCGGGACAGGGATCGTTCACCCCTCCACTTT.

Written as DNA, the CDR3 is TGTGCCAGCAGCACAAACCGGGACAACTCCTACGAGCAGTACTTC. Protein sequence: CASSTNRDNSYEQYF. The J gene is TRBJ2-7, the V gene TRBV27; possibly TRBD1 for D (6 bases). The CDR3 is made up of 15 amino acids. The V gene's germline CDR1 is MNHEY and CDR2 SMNVEV (reference sequence). Trimming pared 6 bases from V and 0 bases from J, leaving 15 bases between.

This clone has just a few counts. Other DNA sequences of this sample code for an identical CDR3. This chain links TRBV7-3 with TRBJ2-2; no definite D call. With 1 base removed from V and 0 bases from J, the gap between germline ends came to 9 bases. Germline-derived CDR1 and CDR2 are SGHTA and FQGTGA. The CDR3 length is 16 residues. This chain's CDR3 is CASSLNSPSNTGELFF. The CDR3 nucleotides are TGTGCCAGCAGCTTAAACAGCCCATCGAACACCGGGGAGCTGTTTTTT.

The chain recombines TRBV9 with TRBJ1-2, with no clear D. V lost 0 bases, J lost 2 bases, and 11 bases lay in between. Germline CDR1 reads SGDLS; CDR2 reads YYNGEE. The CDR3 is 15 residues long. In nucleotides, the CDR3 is TGTGCCAGCAGCGTAGGCCCGGCAGGCAACTATGGCTACACCTTC. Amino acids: CASSVGPAGNYGYTF.

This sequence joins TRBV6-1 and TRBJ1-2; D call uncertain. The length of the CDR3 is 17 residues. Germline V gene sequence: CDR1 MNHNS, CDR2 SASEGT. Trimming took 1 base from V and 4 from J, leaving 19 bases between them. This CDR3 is CASSEEGGPFRGYGYTF. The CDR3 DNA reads TGTGCCAGCAGTGAAGAGGGCGGACCATTTCGTGGCTATGGCTACACCTTC.

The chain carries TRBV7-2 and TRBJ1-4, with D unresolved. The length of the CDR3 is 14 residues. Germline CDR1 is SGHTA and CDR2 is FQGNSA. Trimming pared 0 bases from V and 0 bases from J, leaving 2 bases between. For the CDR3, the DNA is TGTGCCAGCAGCTTAGCAGCAACTAATGAAAAACTGTTTTTT. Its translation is CASSLAATNEKLFF.

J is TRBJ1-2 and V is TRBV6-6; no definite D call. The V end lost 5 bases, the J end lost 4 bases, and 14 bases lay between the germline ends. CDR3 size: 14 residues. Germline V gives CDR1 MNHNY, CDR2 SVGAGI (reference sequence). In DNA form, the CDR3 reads TGTGCCAGCAGTCCCCAGGACCTCTCCTATGGCTACACCTTC. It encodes CASSPQDLSYGYTF.

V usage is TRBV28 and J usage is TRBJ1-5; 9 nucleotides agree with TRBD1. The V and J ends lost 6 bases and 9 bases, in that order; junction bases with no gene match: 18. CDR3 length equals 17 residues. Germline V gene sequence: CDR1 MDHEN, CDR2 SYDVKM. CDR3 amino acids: CASRPIDRGVGGTPQHF. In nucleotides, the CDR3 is TGTGCCAGCAGACCCATCGACAGGGGGGTTGGAGGAACGCCCCAGCATTTT. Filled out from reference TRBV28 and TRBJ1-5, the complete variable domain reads DVKVTQSSRYLVKRTGEKVFLECVQDMDHENMFWYRQDPGLGLRLIYFSYDVKMKEKGDIPEGYSVSREKKERFSLILESASTNQTSMYLCASRPIDRGVGGTPQHFGDGTRLSIL.

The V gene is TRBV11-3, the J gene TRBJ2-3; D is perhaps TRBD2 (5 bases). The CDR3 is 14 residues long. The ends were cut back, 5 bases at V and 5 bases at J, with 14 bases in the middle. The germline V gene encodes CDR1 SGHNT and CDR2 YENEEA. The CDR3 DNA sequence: TGTGCCAGCAGCGCGAGGGTGTTTGGAGATACGCAGTATTTT. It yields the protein CASSARVFGDTQYF.

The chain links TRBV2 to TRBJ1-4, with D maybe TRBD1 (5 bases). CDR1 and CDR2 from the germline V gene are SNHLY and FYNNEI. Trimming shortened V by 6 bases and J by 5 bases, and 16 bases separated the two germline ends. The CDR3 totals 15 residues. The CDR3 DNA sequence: TGTGCCAGCAGGGTTATGAGGGGAGGGAATGAAAAACTGTTTTTT. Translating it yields CASRVMRGGNEKLFF.

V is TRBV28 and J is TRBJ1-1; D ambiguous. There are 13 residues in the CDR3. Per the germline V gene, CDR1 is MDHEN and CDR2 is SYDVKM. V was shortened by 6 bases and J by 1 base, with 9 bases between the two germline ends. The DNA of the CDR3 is TGTGCCAGCAGCCGATATAAGAACACTGAAGCTTTCTTT. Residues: CASSRYKNTEAFF.

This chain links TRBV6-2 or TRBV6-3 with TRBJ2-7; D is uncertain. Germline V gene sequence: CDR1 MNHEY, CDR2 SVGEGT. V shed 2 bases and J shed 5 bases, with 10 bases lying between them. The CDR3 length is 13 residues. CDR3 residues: CASSYRNPNEQYF. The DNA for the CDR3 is TGTGCCAGCAGTTACCGTAACCCCAACGAGCAGTACTTC.

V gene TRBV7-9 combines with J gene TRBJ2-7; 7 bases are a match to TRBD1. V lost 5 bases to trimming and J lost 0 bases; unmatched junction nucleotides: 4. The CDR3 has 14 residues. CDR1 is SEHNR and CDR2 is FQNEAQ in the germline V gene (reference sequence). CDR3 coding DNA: TGTGCCAGCAGCCGGGACAGATACTCCTACGAGCAGTACTTC. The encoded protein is CASSRDRYSYEQYF.

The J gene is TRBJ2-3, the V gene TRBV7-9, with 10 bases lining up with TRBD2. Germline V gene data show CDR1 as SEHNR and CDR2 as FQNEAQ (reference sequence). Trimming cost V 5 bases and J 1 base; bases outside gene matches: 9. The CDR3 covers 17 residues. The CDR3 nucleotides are TGTGCCAGCAGCCGCGCCCTAGCGGGGGTTCGCACAGATACGCAGTATTTT. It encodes CASSRALAGVRTDTQYF. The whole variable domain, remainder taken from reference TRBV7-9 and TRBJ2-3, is DTGVSQNPRHKITKRGQNVTFRCDPISEHNRLYWYRQTLGQGPEFLTYFQNEAQLEKSRLLSDRFSAERPKGSFSTLEIQRTEQGDSAMYLCASSRALAGVRTDTQYFGPGTRLTVL.

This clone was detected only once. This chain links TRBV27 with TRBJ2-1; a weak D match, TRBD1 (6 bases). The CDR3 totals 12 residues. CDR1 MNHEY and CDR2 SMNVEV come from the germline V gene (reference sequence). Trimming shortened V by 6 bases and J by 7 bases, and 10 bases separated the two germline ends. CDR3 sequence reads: CASSLQGNEQFF. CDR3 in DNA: TGTGCCAGCAGCCTACAGGGTAATGAGCAGTTCTTC.

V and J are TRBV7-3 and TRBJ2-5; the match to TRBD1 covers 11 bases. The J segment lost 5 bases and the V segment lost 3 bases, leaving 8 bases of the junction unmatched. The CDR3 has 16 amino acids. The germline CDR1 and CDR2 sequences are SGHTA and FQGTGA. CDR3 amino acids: CASSFRDRGAGETQYF. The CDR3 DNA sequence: TGTGCCAGCAGCTTCCGGGACAGGGGGGCCGGGGAGACCCAGTACTTC.

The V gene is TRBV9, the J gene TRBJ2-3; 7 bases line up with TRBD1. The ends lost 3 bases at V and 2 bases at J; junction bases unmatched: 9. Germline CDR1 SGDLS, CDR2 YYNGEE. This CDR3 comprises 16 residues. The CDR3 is CASSALAGTDTDTQYF. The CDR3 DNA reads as TGTGCCAGCAGCGCCCTAGCCGGGACAGACACAGATACGCAGTATTTT.

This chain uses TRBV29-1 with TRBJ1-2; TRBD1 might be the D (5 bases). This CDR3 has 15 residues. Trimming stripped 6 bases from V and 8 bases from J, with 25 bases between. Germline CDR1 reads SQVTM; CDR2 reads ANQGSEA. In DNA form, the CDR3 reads TGCAGCGTCGAGGGACCAGGGTCAGGGTACCTGGGCTACACCTTC. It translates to CSVEGPGSGYLGYTF. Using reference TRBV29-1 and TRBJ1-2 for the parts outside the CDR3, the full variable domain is SAVISQKPSRDICQRGTSLTIQCQVDSQVTMMFWYRQQPGQSLTLIATANQGSEATYESGFVIDKFPISRPNLTFSTLTVSNMSPEDSSIYLCSVEGPGSGYLGYTFGSGTRLTVV.

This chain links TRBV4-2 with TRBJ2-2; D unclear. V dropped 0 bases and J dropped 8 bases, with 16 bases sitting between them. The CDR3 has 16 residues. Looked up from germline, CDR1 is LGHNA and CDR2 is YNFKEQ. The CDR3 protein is CASSQDHGQLSGELFF. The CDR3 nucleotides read TGTGCCAGCAGCCAAGATCACGGCCAACTATCGGGGGAGCTGTTTTTT.

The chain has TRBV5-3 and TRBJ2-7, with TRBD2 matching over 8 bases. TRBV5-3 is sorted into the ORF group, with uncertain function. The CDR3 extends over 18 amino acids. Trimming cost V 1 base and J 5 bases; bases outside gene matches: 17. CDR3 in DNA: TGTGCCAGAAGCTTGATACATCATGGGACTAGACTTCCCCACGAGCAGTACTTC. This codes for CARSLIHHGTRLPHEQYF.